This T cell receptor (beta chain) appears in the sequencing data of a study of human T cells and chemical hapten exposure. Study information: Small discrepancies in pooled library volume mainly accounted for the varying TCR yields per sample.

TCRdb reprocessed the RACE reads via MiXCR and lists one record per CDR3 protein. This table holds approximately 82,000 distinct CDR3 sequences, approximately 6.6% found once. Trimming cost V 2 bases and J 4 bases, with 12 bases left between them. The CDR3 runs 15 residues. Germline CDR1 MNHEY, CDR2 SVGEGT. Noted time point: patch test 2, 6 weeks after DPC sensitization. Treatment specified: therapeutic diphenylcyclopropenone sensitization with weekly scalp DPC. It was unfractionated whole blood from which total RNA was extracted. This material consisted of whole blood, taken in connection with sensitization to the hapten diphenylcyclopropenone (DPC). This TCR was sampled from a woman in her twenties or thirties with alopecia areata. Some clones in this sample may be carry-over from other donors' samples. V gene TRBV6-2 or TRBV6-3 combines with J gene TRBJ2-4, with D possibly being TRBD1 (5 bases). CDR3 sequence: CASSYIDSKKNIQYF. For the CDR3, the DNA is TGTGCCAGCAGTTACATCGACAGCAAGAAAAACATTCAGTACTTC.